This entry lists 19 T cell receptor beta chains sequenced from one sample in a study of T cell clonality in common variable immunodeficiency. Study conclusions and caveats: Common variable immunodeficiency TCR beta sequences reportedly had fewer deletions and N-nucleotide insertions.

Sequencing was performed with immunoSEQ multiplex PCR; in TCRdb, only in-frame clones are kept and a portion is missing. The sample is made up of about 21,000 clones, none counted only once. No antigens are known for them. The sample taken for sequencing was peripheral blood mononuclear cells. The origin of the receptors is a human donor with common variable immunodeficiency.

This clone was recorded at least ten times. The CDR3 region is CASSSVPGWAFF. Partial CDR3 DNA: TGTGCCAGCAGTTCAGTCCCAGGGTGG. The V and J genes are TRBV2 and TRBJ1-1, with a tentative D call TRBD1 (5 bases). The read comes to an end 3 residues before the CDR3 does, leaving the germline J gene to fill in the end. The CDR3 contains 12 residues. Germline V CDR1 and CDR2: SNHLY, FYNNEI.

This clone was seen at least ten times. The read halts 3 residues ahead of the CDR3 end, with the missing end drawn from the germline J gene. V and J are TRBV20-1 and TRBJ2-1, with TRBD2 identical over 11 bases. Germline V gene data show CDR1 as DFQATT and CDR2 as SNEGSKA (reference sequence). The CDR3 contains 15 residues. Unmatched junction bases numbered 7, after V lost 1 base and J lost 8 bases. The DNA read from the CDR3 is TGCAGTGCTAGAGGTCTAGCGGGGGGTTTGTATGAG. Translated, it gives CSARGLAGGLYE. The complete CDR3 reads CSARGLAGGLYEQFF.

This clone was seen ten or more times. Read data end 3 residues before the CDR3 end; the end is taken from the germline J gene. V and J are TRBV28 and TRBJ2-2, with TRBD2 matching 10 bases. Trimming cost V 4 bases and J 5 bases; bases outside gene matches: 7. CDR1 and CDR2 (germline): MDHEN, SYDVKM. CDR3 length: 16 residues. The CDR3 here is CASSSLAGGDTGELFF. CDR3 bases read: TGTGCCAGCAGTTCATTAGCGGGGGGAGATACCGGGGAG.

In this sample, this clone turned up many times. The sequence runs out 3 residues before the end of the CDR3; the remainder is reconstructed from the germline J gene. The chain employs TRBV6-2 or TRBV6-3 and TRBJ2-3; 8 positions match TRBD2. Unmatched junction bases numbered 7, after V lost 7 bases and J lost 4 bases. This CDR3 spans 14 amino acids. CDR1 is MNHEY and CDR2 is SVGEGT in the germline V gene. CDR3 bases read: TGTGCCAGCACCCGGGGGGGGAGCGCAGATACG. Protein sequence: CASTRGGSADT. The full CDR3 protein is CASTRGGSADTQYF.

This clone was detected ten times or more. The CDR3 end is not reached by the read, which stops 3 residues before it; the germline J gene fills it in. The chain employs TRBV29-1 and TRBJ2-7; 9 bases match TRBD1. Germline CDR1 reads SQVTM; CDR2 reads ANQGSEA. CDR3 length equals 14 residues. V trimming: 6 bases; J trimming: 6 bases; junction bases outside the gene matches: 12. The CDR3 protein is CSVVSQGALGEQYF. The part of the CDR3 DNA that was read is TGCAGCGTAGTCTCACAGGGGGCATTGGGCGAG.

The sample holds many counts of this clone. The read terminates 3 residues before the CDR3 end, so the remaining end is supplied by the germline J gene. This chain connects TRBV2 to TRBJ2-6, with 7 nucleotides matching TRBD2. V trimming: 6 bases; J trimming: 0 bases; junction bases outside the gene matches: 8. The CDR3 covers 17 residues. CDR1 SNHLY and CDR2 FYNNEI come from the germline V gene. The DNA read from the CDR3 is TGTGCCAGCAGGTCGACTAGCCCACTCTCTGGGGCCAACGTC. It translates to CASRSTSPLSGANV. In full, the CDR3 reads CASRSTSPLSGANVLTF.

This clone has at least ten counts. Read data end 3 residues before the CDR3 end; the end is taken from the germline J gene. The gene calls are TRBV20-1 and TRBJ2-5; 7 bases match TRBD2. This CDR3 spans 12 amino acids. Germline CDR1 is DFQATT and CDR2 is SNEGSKA (reference sequence). Trimming at V came to 3 bases and at J to 5 bases, leaving 3 bases not matched to a gene. The sequenced part of the CDR3 DNA is TGCAGTGCTAGGACTAGCCGGGAGACC. This gives the protein CSARTSRET. The complete CDR3 reads CSARTSRETQYF.

At least ten counts were recorded for this clone. The CDR3 end falls 3 residues outside the read, so it is completed with the germline J gene. This chain uses TRBV5-6 with TRBJ1-5; TRBD1 agrees at 9 bases. Trimming at V came to 4 bases and at J to 5 bases, leaving 7 bases not matched to a gene. Germline CDR1 reads SGHDT; CDR2 reads YYEEEE. This CDR3 region has 15 residues. CDR3 region: CASSRGTGTHQPQHF. Incomplete CDR3 DNA: TGTGCCAGCAGCCGCGGGACAGGGACCCATCAGCCC. The full variable domain, rest sourced from reference TRBV5-6 and TRBJ1-5, is DAGVTQSPTHLIKTRGQQVTLRCSPKSGHDTVSWYQQALGQGPQFIFQYYEEEERQRGNFPDRFSGHQFPNYSSELNVNALLLGDSALYLCASSRGTGTHQPQHFGDGTRLSIL.

In its sample, this clone is medium-sized. The read terminates 3 residues before the CDR3 end, so the remaining end is supplied by the germline J gene. The gene calls are TRBV9 and TRBJ2-1; 8 nucleotides line up with TRBD1. Germline V gene data show CDR1 as SGDLS and CDR2 as YYNGEE. The CDR3 extends over 18 amino acids. V dropped 3 bases and J dropped 4; count of bases not matched to a gene: 15. CDR3 DNA (partial): TGTGCCAGCAGCGCCAATCTAGAAGACAGGGGCTTATACAATGAG. It yields the protein CASSANLEDRGLYNE. The CDR3 reads in full as CASSANLEDRGLYNEQFF.

This clone was found many times. The sequenced fragment ends 3 residues before the CDR3 boundary, so the rest is inferred from the germline J gene. The chain has TRBV6-1 and TRBJ1-4; no reliable D call. From germline, CDR1 is MNHNS and CDR2 SASEGT. With 2 bases removed from V and 8 bases from J, the gap between germline ends came to 6 bases. The CDR3 totals 12 residues. The CDR3 bases that were read are TGTGCCAGCAGTGAACGGGGAGAAAAA. Protein: CASSERGEK. The entire CDR3 sequence reads CASSERGEKLFF.

This clone was picked up many times. The CDR3 end falls 3 residues outside the read, so it is completed with the germline J gene. The chain has TRBV2 and TRBJ2-7; 12 nucleotides agree with TRBD2. Germline lookup yields CDR1 SNHLY and CDR2 FYNNEI. The CDR3 is 15 residues long. With V trimmed by 6 bases and J by 2 bases, 5 bases remained unmatched. The sequenced part of the CDR3 DNA is TGTGCCAGCAGGCTCCTAGCGGGGGGGACCTACGAG. It is translated as CASRLLAGGTYE. The whole CDR3 region reads CASRLLAGGTYEQYF.

There are many counts of this clone. The observed sequence ends 3 residues before the CDR3 terminus, with the missing tail filled in from the germline J gene. V usage is TRBV6-2 or TRBV6-3 and J usage is TRBJ2-2; 8 bases agree with TRBD2. Trimming at V came to 1 base and at J to 8 bases, leaving 6 bases not matched to a gene. Germline CDR1 reads MNHEY; CDR2 reads SVGEGT. The CDR3 extends over 15 amino acids. The part of the CDR3 DNA that was read is TGTGCCAGCAGTTACTTCGGGGGGGCCGCTGGGGAG. Protein: CASSYFGGAAGE. The complete CDR3 sequence is CASSYFGGAAGELFF.

This clone was seen repeatedly, ten times or more. From the germline J gene comes the end of the CDR3, since the read stops 3 residues before it. The chain uses TRBV7-8 and TRBJ2-1; 9 nucleotides match TRBD2. CDR1 and CDR2 from the germline V gene are SGHVS and FQNEAQ. CDR3 length equals 16 residues. The V segment lost 0 bases and the J segment 4 bases; nucleotides outside the gene matches: 4. The CDR3 here is CASSLAGGGAYNEQFF. Partial CDR3 DNA: TGTGCCAGCAGCTTAGCGGGCGGGGGGGCGTACAATGAG.

There are many counts of this clone. The CDR3 end falls 3 residues outside the read, so it is completed with the germline J gene. The chain carries TRBV19 and TRBJ1-5; a weak D match, TRBD1 (5 bases). The CDR3 sequence is 14 residues long. Trimming took 5 bases from V and 2 from J, leaving 10 bases between them. CDR1 and CDR2 from the germline V gene are LNHDA and SQIVND (reference sequence). The sequenced CDR3 bases are TGTGCCAGTAGTTGGAGGGGCCGCAATCAGCCC. The encoded protein is CASSWRGRNQP. The CDR3, in full, reads CASSWRGRNQPQHF.

The table lists this clone with many counts. The read gets to within 3 residues of the CDR3 end, and the germline J gene fills in the rest. V usage is TRBV15 and J usage is TRBJ2-3; 10 bases align to TRBD2. This CDR3 contains 15 residues. V trimming: 3 bases; J trimming: 5 bases; junction bases outside the gene matches: 5. The germline V gene encodes CDR1 LNHNV and CDR2 YYDKDF (reference sequence). The CDR3 here is CATSRGLAGVDTQYF. The CDR3 bases that were read are TGTGCCACCAGCAGGGGTCTAGCGGGGGTAGATACG.

This clone showed up many times. The read comes to an end 3 residues before the CDR3 does, leaving the germline J gene to fill in the end. The chain combines TRBV30 with TRBJ1-2, with D maybe TRBD1 (6 bases). Between the trimmed V and J ends, which lost 3 bases and 4 bases, there was a span of 12 bases. The CDR3 length is 13 residues. Germline CDR1 is GTSNPN and CDR2 is SVGIG (reference sequence). The sequenced part of the CDR3 DNA is TGTGCCTGGAGCGGGGGGCTAGGCTATGGC. Encoded protein: CAWSGGLGYG. The whole CDR3 sequence reads CAWSGGLGYGYTF.

This clone was recorded many times. The read falls 3 residues short of the CDR3 end, and the missing part is taken from the germline J gene. The V gene is TRBV20-1, the J gene TRBJ2-7; 9 nucleotides line up with TRBD2. The trim removed 0 bases at V and 4 bases at J, leaving 10 bases unmatched. Germline V gene lookup returns CDR1 DFQATT and CDR2 SNEGSKA (reference sequence). This CDR3 spans 16 amino acids. The CDR3 is CSAREPGAGGLYEQYF. The CDR3 DNA, read in part, is TGCAGTGCTAGAGAGCCGGGGGCGGGGGGGCTATACGAG.

Ten or more counts support this clone. The sequence runs out 3 residues before the end of the CDR3; the remainder is reconstructed from the germline J gene. The gene calls are TRBV7-2 and TRBJ1-6; 7 bases align to TRBD1. V shed 5 bases and J 6 bases; nucleotides not matched to a gene: 4. The CDR3 runs to 14 residues. Germline loops: CDR1 SGHTA, CDR2 FQGNSA. Partial CDR3 DNA: TGTGCCAGCAGCATTCGACAGGGTAATTCACCC. Translated, it gives CASSIRQGNSP. The complete CDR3 sequence is CASSIRQGNSPLHF.

Partial CDR3 DNA: TGCAGCGTAGACACCGCTAACTATGGC. Translated: CSVDTANYG. The full CDR3 sequence reads CSVDTANYGYTF. The chain combines TRBV29-1 with TRBJ1-2; D is ambiguous. The CDR3 end falls 3 residues outside the read, so it is completed with the germline J gene. V was shortened by 6 bases and J by 0 bases, with 8 bases between the two germline ends. The CDR3 consists of 12 residues. The germline gives CDR1 SQVTM, CDR2 ANQGSEA.